The 6 T cell receptor beta chains listed next were all sequenced from one sample in a study of blood T cell repertoires in COVID-19. TCRdb's copy holds only in-frame clones and misses some; the assay was immunoSEQ multiplex PCR. The sample holds roughly 92,000 clones, about 87% seen once. Sequenced: peripheral blood. These receptors were collected from a human donor with acute or convalescent COVID-19. The donor label of this sample is uncertain.

The chain recombines TRBV5-8 with TRBJ2-2; no firm D call. Germline V gene data show CDR1 as SGHTS and CDR2 as YDEGEE. CDR3 length: 11 amino acids. Trimming shortened V by 4 bases and J by 8 bases, and 6 bases separated the two germline ends. This chain's CDR3 is CASSRRGELFF. The DNA for the CDR3 is TGTGCCAGCAGCCGTAGAGGGGAGCTGTTTTTT.

The chain uses TRBV4-3 and TRBJ1-2, with a possible D match to TRBD1 (5 bases). The CDR3 covers 16 residues. Trimming removed 4 bases at V and 5 bases at J, with 20 bases between. Germline CDR1 and CDR2: LGHNA and YSLEER. For the CDR3, the DNA is TGCGCCAGCAGCCGGGTCTTACGGGGGAACTCTTATGGCTACACCTTC. Translation: CASSRVLRGNSYGYTF.

The chain joins TRBV28 to TRBJ1-2; 11 bases line up with TRBD1. The junction had 14 bases not matched to a gene; V was cut back by 6 bases and J by 8 bases. This CDR3 has 16 amino acids. Germline V gene data show CDR1 as MDHEN and CDR2 as SYDVKM. CDR3 nucleotides: TGTGCCAGCAGAGAGACTCCGGGGACAGGGGGGGGAGGCTACACCTTC. Its protein product is CASRETPGTGGGGYTF.

The sample holds a few counts of this clone. This chain uses TRBV6-5 with TRBJ1-5; 9 bases are a match to TRBD1. The CDR3 is 15 amino acids. With V trimmed by 0 bases and J by 7 bases, 4 bases remained unmatched. CDR1 MNHEY and CDR2 SVGAGI come from the germline V gene. CDR3 protein: CASSYSGTGFQPQHF. CDR3 in DNA: TGTGCCAGCAGTTACTCAGGGACAGGGTTCCAGCCCCAGCATTTT.

The chain is built from TRBV5-6 and TRBJ1-5; D is unresolved. Germline assignment: CDR1 SGHDT and CDR2 YYEEEE. The CDR3 has 14 amino acids. V lost 1 base and J lost 3, with 8 bases in between. The CDR3 bases are TGTGCCAGCAGCTTGTTACTTACCAATCAGCCCCAGCATTTT. This gives the protein CASSLLLTNQPQHF.

This rearrangement joins TRBV3-1 (or the pseudogene TRBV3-2) to TRBJ1-1; 7 bases match TRBD1. V trimming: 4 bases; J trimming: 5 bases; junction bases outside the gene matches: 1. This CDR3 has 12 amino acids. Germline CDR1 is LGHDT and CDR2 is YNNKEL (reference sequence). The CDR3 is CASSPTGTEAFF. DNA for the CDR3: TGTGCCAGCAGCCCGACAGGGACTGAAGCTTTCTTT.